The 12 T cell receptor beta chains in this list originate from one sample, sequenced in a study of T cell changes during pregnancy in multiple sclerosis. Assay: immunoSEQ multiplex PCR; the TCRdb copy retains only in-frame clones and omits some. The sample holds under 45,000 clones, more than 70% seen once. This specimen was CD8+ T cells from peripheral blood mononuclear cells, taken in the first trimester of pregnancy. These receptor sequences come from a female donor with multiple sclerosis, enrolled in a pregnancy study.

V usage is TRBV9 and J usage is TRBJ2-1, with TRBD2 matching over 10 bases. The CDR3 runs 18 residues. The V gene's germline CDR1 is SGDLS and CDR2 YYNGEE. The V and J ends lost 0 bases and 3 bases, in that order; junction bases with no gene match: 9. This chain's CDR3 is CASSVAQASGGNYNEQFF. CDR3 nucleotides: TGTGCCAGCAGCGTAGCTCAAGCTAGCGGGGGCAACTACAATGAGCAGTTCTTC.

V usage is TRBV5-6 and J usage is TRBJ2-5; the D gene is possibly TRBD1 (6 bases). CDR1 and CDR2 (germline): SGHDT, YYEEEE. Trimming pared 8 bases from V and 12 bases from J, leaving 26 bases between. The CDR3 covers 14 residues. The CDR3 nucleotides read TGTGCCAGTACCTTCGGGACACCATCTAGAGGGGAGTACTTC. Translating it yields CASTFGTPSRGEYF.

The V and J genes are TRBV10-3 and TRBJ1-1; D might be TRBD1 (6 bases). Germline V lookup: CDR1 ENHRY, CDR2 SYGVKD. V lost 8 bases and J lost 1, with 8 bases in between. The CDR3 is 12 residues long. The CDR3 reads CAIQGPNTEAFF. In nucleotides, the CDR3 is TGTGCCATCCAGGGGCCGAACACTGAAGCTTTCTTT.

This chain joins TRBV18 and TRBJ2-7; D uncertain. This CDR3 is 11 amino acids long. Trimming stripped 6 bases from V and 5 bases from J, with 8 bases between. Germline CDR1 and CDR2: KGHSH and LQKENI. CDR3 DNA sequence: TGTGCCAGCTCCGCCAGCGACGAGCAGTACTTC. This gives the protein CASSASDEQYF. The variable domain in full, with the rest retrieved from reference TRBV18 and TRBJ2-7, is NAGVMQNPRHLVRRRGQEARLRCSPMKGHSHVYWYRQLPEEGLKFMVYLQKENIIDESGMPKERFSAEFPKEGPSILRIQQVVRGDSAAYFCASSASDEQYFGPGTRLTVT.

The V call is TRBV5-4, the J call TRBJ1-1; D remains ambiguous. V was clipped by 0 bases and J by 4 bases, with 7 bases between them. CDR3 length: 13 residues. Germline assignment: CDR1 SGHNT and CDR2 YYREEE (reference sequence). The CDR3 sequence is CASSLGQRTEAFF. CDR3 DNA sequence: TGTGCCAGCAGCTTGGGACAACGCACTGAAGCTTTCTTT.

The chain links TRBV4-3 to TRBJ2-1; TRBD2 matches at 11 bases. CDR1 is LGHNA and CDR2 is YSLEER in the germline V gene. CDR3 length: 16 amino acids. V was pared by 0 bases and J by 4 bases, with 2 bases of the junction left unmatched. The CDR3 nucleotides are TGCGCCAGCAGCCAAGACGCTAGCGGGGGGTACAATGAGCAGTTCTTC. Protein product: CASSQDASGGYNEQFF.

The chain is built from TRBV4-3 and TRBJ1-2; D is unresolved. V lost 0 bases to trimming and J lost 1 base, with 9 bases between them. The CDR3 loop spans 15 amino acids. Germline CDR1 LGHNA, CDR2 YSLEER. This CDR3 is CASSQDLEINYGYTF. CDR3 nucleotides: TGCGCCAGCAGCCAAGATCTGGAGATTAACTATGGCTACACCTTC.

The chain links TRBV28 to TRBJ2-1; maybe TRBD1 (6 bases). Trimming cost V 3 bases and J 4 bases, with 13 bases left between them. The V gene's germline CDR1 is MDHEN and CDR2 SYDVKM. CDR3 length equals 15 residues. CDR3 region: CASSLSGQIYNEQFF. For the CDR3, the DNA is TGTGCCAGCAGTTTGTCCGGACAGATATACAATGAGCAGTTCTTC.

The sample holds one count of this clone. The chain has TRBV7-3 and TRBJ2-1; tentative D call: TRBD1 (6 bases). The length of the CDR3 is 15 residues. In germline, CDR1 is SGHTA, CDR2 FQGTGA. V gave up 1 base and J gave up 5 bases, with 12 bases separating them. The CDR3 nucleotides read TGTGCCAGCAGCTTAATAGGGGGAGCGGACAATGAGCAGTTCTTC. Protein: CASSLIGGADNEQFF.

The CDR3 region is CASSMTSYSYEQYF. The CDR3 nucleotides are TGTGCCAGTAGTATGACAAGCTACTCCTACGAGCAGTACTTC. The V gene is TRBV19, the J gene TRBJ2-7, with no clear D. V was cut by 3 bases and J by 0 bases, with 9 bases left in between. CDR3 length: 14 amino acids. Germline lookup yields CDR1 LNHDA and CDR2 SQIVND (reference sequence).

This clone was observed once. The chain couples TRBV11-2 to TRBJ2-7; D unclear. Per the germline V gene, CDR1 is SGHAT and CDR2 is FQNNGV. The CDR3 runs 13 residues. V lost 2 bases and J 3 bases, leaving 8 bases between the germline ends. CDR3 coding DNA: TGTGCCAGCAGCTTAAGGTACAGCTACGAGCAGTACTTC. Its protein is CASSLRYSYEQYF. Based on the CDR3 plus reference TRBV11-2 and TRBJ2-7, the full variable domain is EAGVAQSPRYKIIEKRQSVAFWCNPISGHATLYWYQQILGQGPKLLIQFQNNGVVDDSQLPKDRFSAERLKGVDSTLKIQPAKLEDSAVYLCASSLRYSYEQYFGPGTRLTVT.

The CDR3 region is CASSPGGEAFF. The CDR3 DNA reads as TGTGCCAGCAGCCCGGGGGGGGAAGCTTTCTTT. This chain connects TRBV5-4 to TRBJ1-1; D is possibly TRBD1 (5 bases). The CDR3 is 11 residues long. Per germline, CDR1 SGHNT and CDR2 YYREEE (reference sequence). Trimming removed 4 bases from V and 8 bases from J, with 9 bases in between.